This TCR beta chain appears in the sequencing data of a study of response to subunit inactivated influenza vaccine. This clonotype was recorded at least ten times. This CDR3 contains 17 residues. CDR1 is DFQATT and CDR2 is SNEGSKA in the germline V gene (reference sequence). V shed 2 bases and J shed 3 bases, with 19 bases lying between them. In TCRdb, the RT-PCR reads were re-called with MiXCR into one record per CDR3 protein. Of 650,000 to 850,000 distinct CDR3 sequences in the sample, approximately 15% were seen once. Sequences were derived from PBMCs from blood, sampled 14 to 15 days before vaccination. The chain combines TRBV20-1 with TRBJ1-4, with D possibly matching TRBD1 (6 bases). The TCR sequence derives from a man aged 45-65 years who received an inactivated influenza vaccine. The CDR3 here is CSARKLKRTASNEKLFF. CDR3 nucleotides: TGCAGTGCTAGAAAGCTCAAAAGGACAGCTTCTAATGAAAAACTGTTTTTT.